This TCR beta chain is drawn from a study of cytomegalovirus exposure and HLA in healthy donors. Turning to the study itself: The platform used for the 120 validation repertoires matched that of the 650 to 750 first-cohort repertoires, a later analysis reported. Study findings and constraints: Specificity for CMV antigens was confirmed in vitro for a few of the CMV-associated chains. It was reported that the classifier diagnosed cytomegalovirus status with high specificity and sensitivity in both the original and validation cohorts.

Repertoires were generated with immunoSEQ multiplex PCR, while TCRdb's copy carries only in-frame clones and drops some. The sample has 150,000 to 200,000 clones; more than 70% are singletons. The donors formed part of the roughly 110-subject validation cohort, distinct from the 666-subject first cohort. With regard to this clone: Its specificity is not known.

Per germline, CDR1 MNHEY and CDR2 SMNVEV (reference sequence). The CDR3 runs to 14 residues. V lost 2 bases, J lost 3 bases, and 7 bases lay in between. The sample comprised PBMCs. The receptor was derived from a woman aged 18-29 years in good health and CMV-seronegative. V gene TRBV27 combines with J gene TRBJ1-4; D perhaps matches TRBD1 (5 bases). The CDR3 region has the DNA TGTGCCAGCAGTTTAGGGGCTCCTAATGAAAAACTGTTTTTT. This translates into CASSLGAPNEKLFF.